This T cell receptor (beta chain) was documented in a study of TIL therapy for anti-PD-1-resistant metastatic lung cancer. At the level of the study: Patients had a median age of around 56 years (range about 38-85). Half of patients were current or former smokers. Tumors carried a median about 1.6 non-synonymous mutations per megabase.

With 3 bases removed from V and 0 bases from J, the gap between germline ends came to 9 bases. Germline assignment: CDR1 SGHVS and CDR2 FQNEAQ. The CDR3 is 14 residues long. The immunoSEQ assay was v3. TCRdb's copy holds only in-frame clones and misses some; the assay was immunoSEQ multiplex PCR. The sample contains 54,000 or so clones, 87% of which appear only once. Time point indicated: pre-treatment sample, taken before nivolumab and TIL therapy. Adults with stage 4 NSCLC were enrolled in a phase I trial. The source was blood, collected at baseline. This chain joins TRBV7-8 and TRBJ2-7; TRBD1 is a possible D gene (6 bases). The TCR comes from a person aged 25-79 years with non-small cell lung cancer. CDR3 nucleotides: TGTGCCAGCAGCTTGGACAGAAGCTCCTACGAGCAGTACTTC. It encodes CASSLDRSSYEQYF.